This T cell receptor (beta chain) originates from a study of PD-L1 blockade in urothelial cancer. Turning to the study itself: Atezolizumab, begun by patients in the mid-2010s, was given at 1,200 mg intravenously every 3 weeks. A median around 140,000 T cells were found in blood samples.

J gave up 7 bases and V 5 bases, and 9 bases lay outside the gene matches. Germline V gene data show CDR1 as SGHTA and CDR2 as FQGNSA. The CDR3 has 16 amino acids. Generated by immunoSEQ multiplex PCR, the TCRdb table keeps only in-frame clones and is missing some. The data contain around 35,000 clones, approximately 83% of them seen just once; the ten biggest clones take up roughly 18%. This chain uses TRBV7-2 with TRBJ1-5, with 12 bases lining up with TRBD1. This specimen was PBMCs, taken around atezolizumab (anti-PD-L1) treatment. This sequence was found in a man in his 60s with urothelial cancer. CDR3 coding DNA: TGTGCCAGCAGCGCGCCGGGACAGGGGGCAGGACAGCCCCAGCATTTT. This codes for CASSAPGQGAGQPQHF. The entire variable domain, with the rest obtained from reference TRBV7-2 and TRBJ1-5, is as follows: GAGVSQSPSNKVTEKGKDVELRCDPISGHTALYWYRQSLGQGLEFLIYFQGNSAPDKSGLPSDRFSAERTGGSVSTLTIQRTQQEDSAVYLCASSAPGQGAGQPQHFGDGTRLSIL.